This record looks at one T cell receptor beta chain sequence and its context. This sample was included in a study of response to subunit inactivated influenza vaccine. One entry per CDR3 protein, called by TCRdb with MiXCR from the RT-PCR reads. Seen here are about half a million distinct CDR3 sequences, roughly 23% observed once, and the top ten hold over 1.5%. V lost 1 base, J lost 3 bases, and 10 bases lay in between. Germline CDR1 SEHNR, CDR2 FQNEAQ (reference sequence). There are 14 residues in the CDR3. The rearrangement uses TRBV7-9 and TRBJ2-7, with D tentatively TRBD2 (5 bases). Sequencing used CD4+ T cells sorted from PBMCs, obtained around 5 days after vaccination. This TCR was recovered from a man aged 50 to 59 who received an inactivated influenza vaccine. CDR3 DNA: TGTGCCAGCAGCTTAGGACGGGATCACTACGAGCAGTACTTC. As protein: CASSLGRDHYEQYF.